This T cell receptor beta chain was recovered during a study of T cells in Graves' hyperthyroidism and ophthalmopathy. This clonotype was seen repeatedly, ten times or more. Regions amplified from RNA transcripts were the TCR beta CDR3 regions. HTBI primers were used for first-round RT-PCR of the TCR CDR3. Each CDR3 protein gets one entry after TCRdb re-called the multiplex PCR reads with MiXCR. The profile shows 300,000 or so distinct CDR3 sequences, approximately 16% of them singletons. Sequencing input: blood. This receptor was obtained from a man under 40 with Graves' hyperthyroidism.

The CDR3 DNA follows: TGTGCCAGCACCACCCCCGTGAGCGGGCTTAGCAATGAGCAGTTCTTC. It specifies CASTTPVSGLSNEQFF. This chain uses TRBV12-3 or TRBV12-4 with TRBJ2-1, with a tentative D call TRBD2 (6 bases). The CDR3 has 16 amino acids. V was pared by 7 bases and J by 6 bases, with 22 bases between.